This passage covers 21 T cell receptor beta chains from one sample sequenced in a study of regulatory T cells in long-lasting Graves disease. Time point reported: persistent/refractory GD, antithyroid drugs over 5 years with positive TRAb. The TCR library was prepared using RNA isolated from PBMCs. Investigators prepared the TCR beta libraries by applying iRepertoire HTBI primers and Arm-PCR of CDR3 regions. One entry per CDR3 protein, called by TCRdb with MiXCR from the multiplex PCR reads. The sample holds some 440,000 distinct CDR3 sequences, less than 25% seen once. The starting material was peripheral blood mononuclear cells (PBMCs), obtained when the disease was refractory, from a patient treated with antithyroid drugs. These receptors all come from a female donor with Graves disease.

This clonotype was seen ten or more times. V usage is TRBV6-1 and J usage is TRBJ2-5; 8 nucleotides agree with TRBD1. The V gene end was trimmed by 5 bases and the J gene end by 3 bases; junction bases not matched to a gene: 5. The germline V gene has CDR1 MNHNS and CDR2 SASEGT. This CDR3 is built from 14 residues. The CDR3: CASSLDRVKETQYF. The DNA for the CDR3 is TGTGCCAGCAGTCTGGACAGGGTCAAAGAGACCCAGTACTTC.

In DNA form, the CDR3 reads TGTGCCAGCAGTTACCCAAGACTAGCGGAGACCCAGTACTTC. It is translated as CASSYPRLAETQYF. The chain is built from TRBV6-9 and TRBJ2-5; 8 bases are shared with TRBD2. Germline values: CDR1 MNHGY, CDR2 SVAAGI. The CDR3 sequence is 14 residues long. V gave up 3 bases and J gave up 5 bases; unmatched junction bases: 5.

The J gene is TRBJ1-3, the V gene TRBV7-2; D is uncertain. Germline V CDR1 and CDR2: SGHTA, FQGNSA. The CDR3 sequence is 13 residues long. Trimming removed 4 bases from V and 2 bases from J, with 6 bases in between. The CDR3 region has the DNA TGTGCCAGCAGCTGGTGGGCTGGAAACACCATATATTTT. Protein product: CASSWWAGNTIYF.

This clonotype was seen only a few times. The genes are TRBV27 and TRBJ2-2; TRBD1 matches at 9 bases. The CDR3 totals 17 residues. With V trimmed by 1 base and J by 1 base, 4 bases remained unmatched. CDR1 MNHEY and CDR2 SMNVEV come from the germline V gene (reference sequence). Written as DNA, the CDR3 is TGTGCCAGCAGTTTATTCTCGGACAGGGGGAACACCGGGGAGCTGTTTTTT. The encoded protein is CASSLFSDRGNTGELFF.

About this clonotype: A far more abundant clone sits one base away, making this likely a read error. This chain uses TRBV6-1 with TRBJ2-7; 13 nucleotides match TRBD2. The V and J ends lost 6 bases and 6 bases, in that order; junction bases with no gene match: 14. The CDR3 is made up of 17 amino acids. CDR1 and CDR2 from the germline V gene are MNHNS and SASEGT. CDR3 amino acids: CASSPGLAGSQRAEQYF. CDR3 nucleotides: TGTGCCAGCAGCCCGGGACTAGCGGGATCCCAGAGGGCCGAGCAGTACTTC.

This clonotype was seen ten or more times. The chain recombines TRBV7-9 with TRBJ1-1; D may be TRBD1 (6 bases). The V gene's germline CDR1 is SEHNR and CDR2 FQNEAQ (reference sequence). This CDR3 is built from 16 residues. The V end lost 5 bases, the J end lost 0 bases, and 16 bases lay between the germline ends. CDR3 sequence reads: CASSPIRGAMNTEAFF. The CDR3 nucleotides are TGTGCCAGCAGCCCGATCCGGGGGGCCATGAACACTGAAGCTTTCTTT.

This clonotype occurred a few times. The V gene is TRBV7-3, the J gene TRBJ2-2; D possibly corresponds to TRBD2 (6 bases). V was clipped by 4 bases and J by 1 base, with 19 bases between them. The length of the CDR3 is 18 residues. Looked up from germline, CDR1 is SGHTA and CDR2 is FQGTGA. CDR3 protein: CASSSREIGALNTGELFF. CDR3 bases: TGTGCCAGCAGCTCCCGGGAGATAGGAGCCTTGAACACCGGGGAGCTGTTTTTT.

As concerns this clonotype: One end of the junction does not line up with germline, which may come from a read error. V gene TRBV5-5 combines with J gene TRBJ2-2; either TRBD1 or TRBD2 may fit D (5 bases each). CDR1 SGHKS and CDR2 YYEKEE come from the germline V gene (reference sequence). The CDR3 loop spans 14 amino acids. This chain's CDR3 is CASSLWGNAGELFF. The DNA for the CDR3 is TGTGCCAGCAGCTTGTGGGGGAACGCCGGGGAGCTGTTTTTT. Full variable domain (rest looked up from reference TRBV5-5 and TRBJ2-2): DAGVTQSPTHLIKTRGQQVTLRCSPISGHKSVSWYQQVLGQGPQFIFQYYEKEERGRGNFPDRFSARQFPNYSSELNVNALLLGDSALYLCASSLWGNAGELFFGEGSRLTVL.

CDR3 nucleotide sequence: TGCGCCAGCAGCCAAGGACGGTTTAACTATGGCTACACCTTC. It encodes CASSQGRFNYGYTF. The chain recombines TRBV4-3 with TRBJ1-2; D gene unclear. The V end lost 1 base, the J end lost 1 base, and 7 bases lay between the germline ends. This CDR3 has 14 residues. The V gene's germline CDR1 is LGHNA and CDR2 YSLEER.

This clonotype has a handful of counts. This chain connects TRBV5-4 to TRBJ1-4; D is ambiguous. Per the germline V gene, CDR1 is SGHNT and CDR2 is YYREEE (reference sequence). The CDR3 sequence is 14 residues long. Trimming took 3 bases from V and 0 from J, leaving 6 bases between them. Written as DNA, the CDR3 is TGTGCCAGCAGCTACCGGCCAACTAATGAAAAACTGTTTTTT. This gives the protein CASSYRPTNEKLFF.

With regard to this clonotype: Being one base from a much bigger clone, this may be a read error. The chain links TRBV7-6 to TRBJ1-1, with unresolved D. The CDR3 spans 14 residues. The germline V gene has CDR1 SGHVS and CDR2 FNYEAQ. Trimming left V 1 base short and J 0 bases short, with 6 bases between. The CDR3 sequence: CASSLEQLNTEAFF. In nucleotides, the CDR3 is TGTGCCAGCAGCTTAGAACAGCTGAACACTGAAGCTTTCTTT.

The chain couples TRBV20-1 to TRBJ2-1; 14 nucleotides align to TRBD2. Looked up from germline, CDR1 is DFQATT and CDR2 is SNEGSKA (reference sequence). The V gene end was trimmed by 3 bases and the J gene end by 2 bases; junction bases not matched to a gene: 0. This CDR3 region has 15 residues. CDR3 sequence: CSARGLAGAYNEQFF. The CDR3 region has the DNA TGCAGTGCTAGGGGACTAGCGGGAGCCTACAATGAGCAGTTCTTC.

This clonotype was counted at least ten times. The V gene is TRBV12-3 or TRBV12-4, the J gene TRBJ1-3; D might be TRBD1 (6 bases). Deletions cut 5 bases from V and 3 bases from J, with 26 bases between. The CDR3 is made up of 19 amino acids. CDR3 DNA sequence: TGTGCCAGCAGTCAAAGTCGGAGGGGGGCAGACCGGTTTGGAAACACCATATATTTT. Protein sequence: CASSQSRRGADRFGNTIYF.

The rearrangement links TRBV6-5 to TRBJ2-2, with D perhaps TRBD2 (6 bases). The CDR3 runs to 16 residues. The V gene's germline CDR1 is MNHEY and CDR2 SVGAGI. The V and J ends lost 1 base and 3 bases respectively, with 12 bases between them. DNA for the CDR3: TGTGCCAGCAGTTACTGGCGGGACTTGCACACCGGGGAGCTGTTTTTT. Its protein product is CASSYWRDLHTGELFF.

In the case of this clonotype: Possible read error: a much larger clone is one base away. The CDR3 does not end in the conserved phenylalanine or tryptophan, so this is likely a read error. For the CDR3, the DNA is TGTGCCAGCAGTTACCGGACTAGCGCGAATCCCCGCCGTGGCACCGGGGAGCTGTTTTCT. Translating it yields CASSYRTSANPRRGTGELFS. The V and J genes are TRBV6-5 and TRBJ2-2, with 9 bases aligning to TRBD2. CDR3 size: 20 residues. The germline CDR1 and CDR2 sequences are MNHEY and SVGAGI. V lost 2 bases, J lost 4 bases, and 17 bases stayed unmatched.

This rearrangement joins TRBV30 to TRBJ2-7, with 8 bases identical to TRBD1. V was pared by 8 bases and J by 2 bases, with 5 bases of the junction left unmatched. Germline V CDR1 and CDR2: GTSNPN, SVGIG (reference sequence). This CDR3 spans 12 amino acids. CDR3: CAGTGHTYEQYF. CDR3 DNA sequence: TGTGCCGGGACAGGACATACCTACGAGCAGTACTTC.

At least ten counts were recorded for this clonotype. This chain joins TRBV29-1 and TRBJ2-5; D remains unclear. The germline CDR1 and CDR2 sequences are SQVTM and ANQGSEA. Trimming shortened V by 8 bases and J by 2 bases, and 6 bases separated the two germline ends. This CDR3 contains 10 residues. The CDR3 reads CSSRQETQYF. The CDR3 DNA follows: TGCAGCTCGAGGCAAGAGACCCAGTACTTC.

This rearrangement joins TRBV7-2 to TRBJ1-6, with D possibly TRBD1 on 5 matching bases. CDR1 SGHTA and CDR2 FQGNSA come from the germline V gene. This CDR3 has 15 amino acids. V was cut by 0 bases and J by 10 bases, with 13 bases left in between. The CDR3 DNA is TGTGCCAGCAGCTTAGCTATGGGACCCCAATCACCCCTCCACTTT. Its translation is CASSLAMGPQSPLHF.

The chain is built from TRBV9 and TRBJ1-2; D may be TRBD1 (6 bases). The CDR3 is made up of 15 amino acids. Trimming removed 0 bases at V and 5 bases at J, with 14 bases between. The V gene's germline CDR1 is SGDLS and CDR2 YYNGEE. CDR3: CASSVGGGPGYGYTF. The CDR3 coding sequence is TGTGCCAGCAGCGTAGGGGGGGGCCCGGGTTATGGCTACACCTTC.

This clonotype was counted ten times or more. This chain connects TRBV2 to TRBJ2-3; D unclear. The CDR3 spans 16 residues. Trimming removed 8 bases from V and 2 bases from J, with 20 bases in between. CDR1 and CDR2 from the germline V gene are SNHLY and FYNNEI. This chain's CDR3 is CASLPRATVITDTQYF. CDR3 DNA sequence: TGTGCCAGCCTACCTCGGGCTACCGTAATCACAGATACGCAGTATTTT.

The genes are TRBV10-3 and TRBJ2-5; D may be TRBD1 or TRBD2 (5 bases each). Looked up from germline, CDR1 is ENHRY and CDR2 is SYGVKD. V dropped 4 bases and J dropped 2 bases, with 14 bases sitting between them. The CDR3 extends over 15 amino acids. CDR3 residues: CAISAWGMGQETQYF. CDR3 DNA: TGTGCCATCAGTGCCTGGGGGATGGGGCAAGAGACCCAGTACTTC.